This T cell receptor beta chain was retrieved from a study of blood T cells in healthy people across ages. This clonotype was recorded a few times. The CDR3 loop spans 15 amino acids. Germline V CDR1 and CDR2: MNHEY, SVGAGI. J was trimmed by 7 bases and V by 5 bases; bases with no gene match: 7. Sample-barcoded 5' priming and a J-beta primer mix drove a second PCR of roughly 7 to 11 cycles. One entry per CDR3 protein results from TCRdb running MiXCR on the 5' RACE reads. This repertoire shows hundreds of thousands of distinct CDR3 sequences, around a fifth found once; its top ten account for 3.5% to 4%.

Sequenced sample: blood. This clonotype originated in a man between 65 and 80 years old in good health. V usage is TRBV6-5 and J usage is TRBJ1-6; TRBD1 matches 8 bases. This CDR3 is CASSQAGGYNSPLHF. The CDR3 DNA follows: TGTGCCAGCAGTCAGGCAGGGGGCTACAATTCACCCCTCCACTTT.